The source of this TCR beta chain is a study of shared clonotypes between healthy human individuals. General observations from the study: Four donors had roughly 5% of their naive CD4 clonotypes in common. In the sorted subsets, rarefaction showed sequencing was incomplete despite large depth.

Terminally differentiated effector memory CD45RA+ cells were left out of the naive CD8 fraction, which was CD45RO-negative and positively selected for CCR7. Donation came from healthy HIV-negative adults that had no recent acute infections or vaccinations. Details on this clone: Antigen specificity is unknown.

The method was immunoSEQ multiplex PCR; TCRdb's version includes in-frame clones alone and lacks a portion of them. The data show hundreds of thousands of clones, around 93% seen once. This CDR3 comprises 16 residues. Trimming removed 4 bases from V and 0 bases from J; junction bases left unmatched: 6. Per the germline V gene, CDR1 is SGHVS and CDR2 is FQNEAQ. This sequence originates from a man younger than 45 in good health. This rearrangement joins TRBV7-8 to TRBJ1-2, with 9 bases identical to TRBD1. Sequencing was performed on naive CD8+ T cells sorted from blood. In nucleotides, the CDR3 is TGTGCCAGCAGCTGGACAGGGGTCTCAGCTAACTATGGCTACACCTTC. It translates to CASSWTGVSANYGYTF.